Detailed here is one T cell receptor beta chain. Its antigen is undetermined. The data are from a study of T cell responses to AZD1222 COVID-19 vaccine. Study-wide results and limits: There were repertoire samples only from the period after the peak T cell response.

Clones were read by immunoSEQ multiplex PCR, and TCRdb kept only the in-frame ones, dropping some. The repertoire holds approximately 99,000 clones, with roughly nine tenths as singletons. The CDR3 is 14 amino acids. Between the trimmed V and J ends, which lost 0 bases and 7 bases, there was a span of 12 bases. Germline V gives CDR1 MNHEY, CDR2 SVGAGI. The clonotype originates from an adult in good health. Here the sequenced sample was peripheral blood, taken on day 0 of MenACWY control vaccination. The chain combines TRBV6-5 with TRBJ1-1, with unresolved D. CDR3 loop: CASSYSSGGVEAFF. For the CDR3, the DNA is TGTGCCAGCAGTTACTCGAGCGGTGGGGTTGAAGCTTTCTTT.